The 25 T cell receptor beta chains presented below share a single source sample, sequenced in a study of T cells in narcolepsy. The protocol was immunoSEQ multiplex PCR, while the TCRdb copy is restricted to in-frame clones and leaves out a portion. The sample comprises 25,000 or so clones, around 78% of which are singletons, and 3% to 4% rests with the top ten. Sequences were obtained from CD45RA- memory CD4+ T cells from PBMCs. These receptor sequences come from a human donor with narcolepsy.

In this sample, this clone turned up once. The chain joins TRBV7-2 to TRBJ2-3; 9 bases are shared with TRBD2. Trimming cost V 5 bases and J 0 bases; bases outside gene matches: 6. Germline V gene data show CDR1 as SGHTA and CDR2 as FQGNSA. This CDR3 comprises 16 residues. CDR3 region: CASSRSGGLSTDTQYF. CDR3 in DNA: TGTGCCAGCAGCCGTAGCGGGGGCCTAAGCACAGATACGCAGTATTTT.

The chain has TRBV21-1 and TRBJ2-7; the table's D gene call, TRBD1, was not cross checked with the DNA. TRBV21-1 is a listed pseudogene. The CDR3 loop spans 16 amino acids. CDR3 sequence reads: CASSKLRQAIIYEQYF. Written as DNA, the CDR3 is TGTGCCAGCAGCAAATTGAGACAGGCGATTATCTACGAGCAGTACTTC.

CDR3 residues: CASSVKSGVTDTQYF. As DNA, the CDR3 is TGTGCCAGCAGCGTCAAGAGCGGGGTCACAGATACGCAGTATTTT. The chain employs TRBV9 and TRBJ2-3, with TRBD2 matching 7 bases. V lost 2 bases to trimming and J lost 2 bases; unmatched junction nucleotides: 5. The CDR3 contains 15 residues. CDR1 is SGDLS and CDR2 is YYNGEE in the germline V gene. Using reference TRBV9 and TRBJ2-3 for the parts outside the CDR3, the full variable domain is DSGVTQTPKHLITATGQRVTLRCSPRSGDLSVYWYQQSLDQGLQFLIQYYNGEERAKGNILERFSAQQFPDLHSELNLSSLELGDSALYFCASSVKSGVTDTQYFGPGTRLTVL.

This sequence joins TRBV29-1 and TRBJ2-3; D unresolved. The CDR3 loop spans 11 amino acids. The germline V and J ends were trimmed by 4 bases and 8 bases, with 10 bases remaining between them. Germline V gene data show CDR1 as SQVTM and CDR2 as ANQGSEA. The CDR3 region is CSVVPQSTQYF. The CDR3 region has the DNA TGCAGCGTTGTCCCTCAAAGTACGCAGTATTTT.

This sequence joins TRBV5-8 and TRBJ1-2; no clear D gene. Trimming took 4 bases from V and 5 from J, leaving 9 bases between them. CDR3 size: 12 residues. Germline lookup yields CDR1 SGHTS and CDR2 YDEGEE. The CDR3: CASSPGNYGYTF. The CDR3 DNA follows: TGTGCCAGCAGCCCAGGAAATTATGGCTACACCTTC.

The V and J genes are TRBV7-2 and TRBJ2-1; TRBD1 might be the D (5 bases). Germline assignment: CDR1 SGHTA and CDR2 FQGNSA. The CDR3 is 14 residues long. V dropped 4 bases and J dropped 8 bases, with 15 bases sitting between them. CDR3 region: CASSSTGPRDEQFF. CDR3 sequence (DNA): TGTGCCAGCAGCTCCACCGGGCCCAGGGATGAGCAGTTCTTC.

V and J are TRBV29-1 and TRBJ1-2; D unclear. Trimming took off 5 bases at V and 7 bases at J, with 14 bases between the two ends. The CDR3 consists of 12 residues. The V gene's germline CDR1 is SQVTM and CDR2 ANQGSEA. CDR3 protein: CSVSREGSGYTF. The CDR3 coding sequence is TGCAGCGTTTCAAGAGAGGGATCTGGCTACACCTTC.

This clone has only one observation. The gene calls are TRBV6-1 and TRBJ2-7; D call uncertain. Trimming took off 7 bases at V and 4 bases at J, with 17 bases between the two ends. The CDR3 extends over 14 amino acids. Germline CDR1 is MNHNS and CDR2 is SASEGT. DNA of the CDR3: TGTGCCAGCACGGCAGGATCCCTAAATTACGAGCAGTACTTC. Protein product: CASTAGSLNYEQYF.

The V call is TRBV23-1, the J call TRBJ2-1, with a tentative D call TRBD1 (5 bases). TRBV23-1 is given ORF status, its function remaining uncertain. Trimming pared 2 bases from V and 5 bases from J, leaving 16 bases between. This CDR3 region has 16 residues. The CDR3 sequence is CASSQIPAGWNNEQFF. For the CDR3, the DNA is TGCGCCAGCAGTCAAATCCCTGCAGGGTGGAACAATGAGCAGTTCTTC.

The chain combines TRBV5-1 with TRBJ2-1; the match to TRBD2 covers 8 bases. In germline, CDR1 is SGHRS, CDR2 YFSETQ. The CDR3 covers 15 residues. The trim removed 0 bases at V and 5 bases at J, leaving 4 bases unmatched. This CDR3 reads CASSLGTSGHNEQFF. The CDR3, as DNA: TGCGCCAGCAGCTTGGGTACTAGCGGCCACAATGAGCAGTTCTTC.

The chain uses TRBV9 and TRBJ2-3; TRBD2 is a possible D gene (6 bases). V lost 4 bases and J 1 base, leaving 16 bases between the germline ends. The CDR3 is 16 amino acids. CDR1 and CDR2 from the germline V gene are SGDLS and YYNGEE. The chain's CDR3 is CASSLQGLSGTDTQYF. The CDR3 DNA follows: TGTGCCAGCAGCCTCCAAGGACTATCCGGCACAGATACGCAGTATTTT.

This clone has just one count. The chain has TRBV5-8 and TRBJ1-1; 10 positions match TRBD1. CDR1 SGHTS and CDR2 YDEGEE come from the germline V gene. Germline trimming cut 2 bases from V and 5 bases from J; bases unmatched to any gene: 3. The CDR3 extends over 14 amino acids. CDR3 region: CASSLGQGGTEAFF. CDR3 bases: TGTGCCAGCAGCTTAGGACAGGGGGGGACTGAAGCTTTCTTT.

Turning to this clone: Other DNA sequences in this sample translate to the same CDR3. This sequence joins TRBV29-1 and TRBJ2-7, with D maybe TRBD1 (6 bases). The CDR3 consists of 13 residues. V lost 0 bases to trimming and J lost 6 bases, with 12 bases between them. The germline V gene encodes CDR1 SQVTM and CDR2 ANQGSEA. CDR3 sequence (DNA): TGCAGCGTTGAAGAACCCAGGGGTAGCGAGCAGTACTTC. It codes for CSVEEPRGSEQYF.

The chain employs TRBV19 and TRBJ1-2; TRBD1 aligns across 7 bases. Germline-derived CDR1 and CDR2 are LNHDA and SQIVND (reference sequence). J lost 5 bases, V lost 3 bases, and 9 bases had no gene match. CDR3 length equals 15 residues. CDR3 amino acids: CASSINSQGGYGYTF. The CDR3 region has the DNA TGTGCCAGTAGTATTAACAGTCAGGGGGGTTATGGCTACACCTTC. Looking up the rest from reference TRBV19 and TRBJ1-2 gives the full variable domain: DGGITQSPKYLFRKEGQNVTLSCEQNLNHDAMYWYRQDPGQGLRLIYYSQIVNDFQKGDIAEGYSVSREKKESFPLTVTSAQKNPTAFYLCASSINSQGGYGYTFGSGTRLTVV.

The J gene is TRBJ2-7, the V gene TRBV29-1; TRBD1 is a possible D gene (5 bases). This CDR3 has 13 residues. V lost 4 bases and J lost 0, with 10 bases in between. Germline V CDR1 and CDR2: SQVTM, ANQGSEA. As DNA, the CDR3 is TGCAGCGTTGGACGTGACAGCTCCTACGAGCAGTACTTC. As protein: CSVGRDSSYEQYF.

The V and J genes are TRBV6-6 and TRBJ2-5; D gene ambiguous. The CDR3 consists of 12 residues. Trimming pared 5 bases from V and 2 bases from J, leaving 6 bases between. The germline gives CDR1 MNHNY, CDR2 SVGAGI (reference sequence). CDR3 residues: CASSLQQETQYF. CDR3 nucleotide sequence: TGTGCCAGCAGTCTTCAGCAAGAGACCCAGTACTTC.

The V and J genes are TRBV5-6 and TRBJ1-3; the D gene is possibly TRBD1 (6 bases). With 4 bases removed from V and 0 bases from J, the gap between germline ends came to 11 bases. Germline loops: CDR1 SGHDT, CDR2 YYEEEE. The CDR3 totals 15 residues. CDR3 sequence (DNA): TGTGCCAGCAGCCGGACAGTAAGCTCTGGAAACACCATATATTTT. This codes for CASSRTVSSGNTIYF.

This clone was observed once. This chain links TRBV19 with TRBJ2-5, with 16 positions matching TRBD2. The CDR3 covers 18 residues. V lost 3 bases, J lost 5 bases, and 9 bases stayed unmatched. Per the germline V gene, CDR1 is LNHDA and CDR2 is SQIVND (reference sequence). As DNA, the CDR3 is TGTGCCAGTAGTATTCGGGGACTAGCGGGGGGGTCGGTGGAGACCCAGTACTTC. This encodes CASSIRGLAGGSVETQYF.

The genes are TRBV19 and TRBJ2-1; D unclear. The CDR3 sequence is 15 residues long. The germline V and J ends were trimmed by 5 bases and 0 bases, with 11 bases remaining between them. Germline lookup yields CDR1 LNHDA and CDR2 SQIVND (reference sequence). The CDR3 is CASSVTVSSYNEQFF. CDR3 nucleotide sequence: TGTGCCAGTAGTGTCACAGTAAGCTCCTACAATGAGCAGTTCTTC.

The V and J genes are TRBV27 and TRBJ2-6; perhaps TRBD2 as D (6 bases). Trimming took 2 bases from V and 0 from J, leaving 8 bases between them. CDR1 and CDR2 (germline): MNHEY, SMNVEV (reference sequence). CDR3 length: 16 residues. The CDR3 here is CASSLGRNSGANVLTF. For the CDR3, the DNA is TGTGCCAGCAGTTTAGGGAGGAACTCTGGGGCCAACGTCCTGACTTTC. Together with reference TRBV27 and TRBJ2-6, the CDR3 gives the full variable domain: EAQVTQNPRYLITVTGKKLTVTCSQNMNHEYMSWYRQDPGLGLRQIYYSMNVEVTDKGDVPEGYKVSRKEKRNFPLILESPSPNQTSLYFCASSLGRNSGANVLTFGAGSRLTVL.

The rearrangement uses TRBV5-1 and TRBJ2-5, with D perhaps TRBD1 or TRBD2 (6 bases each). The CDR3 loop spans 17 amino acids. Germline loops: CDR1 SGHRS, CDR2 YFSETQ. V was pared by 1 base and J by 4 bases, with 20 bases between. The CDR3 nucleotides read TGCGCCAGCAGCTTGAATCCGAAGGGGGGTGATGTAGAGACCCAGTACTTC. It specifies CASSLNPKGGDVETQYF.

This clone was seen just once. The genes are TRBV7-2 and TRBJ2-3; 9 positions agree with TRBD2. This CDR3 is 14 amino acids long. The V gene's germline CDR1 is SGHTA and CDR2 FQGNSA. V lost 2 bases to trimming and J lost 5 bases; unmatched junction nucleotides: 2. CDR3 nucleotides: TGTGCCAGCAGCTTACGGACTAGCGAAGATACGCAGTATTTT. This codes for CASSLRTSEDTQYF.

V is TRBV19 and J is TRBJ2-5; TRBD1 matches at 11 bases. J gave up 9 bases and V 5 bases, and 8 bases lay outside the gene matches. CDR3 length equals 14 residues. Looked up from germline, CDR1 is LNHDA and CDR2 is SQIVND (reference sequence). This CDR3 reads CASSLPGTGGAQYF. The CDR3 nucleotides read TGTGCCAGTAGTCTCCCCGGGACAGGGGGGGCCCAGTACTTC.

V and J are TRBV7-9 and TRBJ2-3; the match to TRBD1 covers 7 bases. This CDR3 is 14 amino acids long. The V segment lost 5 bases and the J segment 3 bases; nucleotides outside the gene matches: 5. Germline V gene sequence: CDR1 SEHNR, CDR2 FQNEAQ (reference sequence). The CDR3 loop is CASSQDRETDTQYF. The CDR3 coding sequence is TGTGCCAGCAGCCAAGACAGGGAAACAGATACGCAGTATTTT. Together with reference TRBV7-9 and TRBJ2-3, the CDR3 gives the full variable domain: DTGVSQNPRHKITKRGQNVTFRCDPISEHNRLYWYRQTLGQGPEFLTYFQNEAQLEKSRLLSDRFSAERPKGSFSTLEIQRTEQGDSAMYLCASSQDRETDTQYFGPGTRLTVL.

In its sample, this clone was seen a few times. The rearrangement links TRBV19 to TRBJ2-2, with 7 bases that match TRBD2. With V trimmed by 4 bases and J by 8 bases, 7 bases remained unmatched. The germline V gene encodes CDR1 LNHDA and CDR2 SQIVND (reference sequence). This CDR3 is built from 14 residues. The CDR3 loop is CASSTPGGTGELFF. DNA of the CDR3: TGTGCCAGTAGTACCCCGGGGGGAACGGGGGAGCTGTTTTTT.